The source of this T cell receptor beta chain is a study of vaccination and CD4 T cells after COVID-19 (dated by TCRdb to 2021 to 2024). As for the study more broadly: Convalescent patients had a positive SARS-CoV-2 result on nasal swab PCR, and of these patients, fewer than ten had mild disease and one had severe disease. In around 10 COVID-19 convalescent patients and 4 infection-naive healthy vaccine recipients, researchers compared the spike-specific CD4+ TCR repertoire from before mRNA vaccination with the repertoire from after. Post-vaccine blood samples were collected a median of about 66 days after the second vaccine dose, ranging from about 12 to 241 days. Post-COVID blood samples were collected from convalescent patients a median of around 100 days after diagnosis, with a range of roughly 35 to 170 days. Two doses of either the Pfizer-BioNTech BNT162b2 vaccine (n=8) or the Moderna mRNA-1273 vaccine (n=2) were administered to participants. Six males and four females were included in the convalescent cohort, with two Hispanic individuals, seven Caucasians, two Asians and one multiracial person represented. In control cultures, a CEFX viral epitope pool was used as positive control, an HIV-1 Nef peptide pool was used as negative control, or no peptide was added. Culture stimuli were overlapping spike peptide pools from SARS-CoV-2 and from the common cold coronaviruses HCoV-NL63, HCoV-OC43 and HCoV-229E. Paper-wide results and their limitations: Among convalescent patients, a median about 90% of the SARS-CoV-2-reactive clones seen after vaccination appeared only after vaccination, which suggests priming specific to the vaccine. The number of convalescent patients in the study was relatively small, and the study did not examine early timepoints following natural infection. In convalescent patients, nearly all vaccine-specific clones (304 of 307) were found to be mono-reactive for SARS-CoV-2 spike rather than cross-reactive with common cold coronaviruses. The median number of SARS-CoV-2-reactive clonotypes rose from around 20 after infection to 38 after vaccination, but the change was not significant.

CDR1 and CDR2, looked up from the germline V gene (reference sequence), are MNHEY and SMNVEV. Measured from the cysteine to the phenylalanine, the CDR3 is 13 residues long. The retained sequence is limited to the CDR3, 39 bases, with the frame set at the first base. V sheds 5 bases and J sheds 4 bases, leaving 12 bases between their ends. Concerning this clonotype: The antigen it binds to is not known. No base quality information exists; no much larger clone differs at one position.

The treatment or condition label, read with the paper, signifies: roughly ten-day PBMC culture with coronavirus spike peptide pools or control peptides (ViraFEST assay). The study used the ViraFEST assay, which expanded antigen-specific T cells with peptide pools and then identified expanded clonotypes by TCR sequencing. The convalescent patients' positive SARS-CoV-2 PCR tests were from March to December 2020, which was before the Alpha, Beta and Delta variants emerged in the United States. Each well held some 2 million PBMCs cultured with approximately 9.2 ug/ml peptide pools in IMDM containing around 5.5% human AB serum and 10 IU/ml IL-2. On days 3 and 7, half of the culture medium was replaced with fresh IL-2-containing medium. After more than 8 days of culture, CD4+ T cells were isolated by negative selection using the EasySep CD4+ T cell isolation kit. PBMCs were separated from whole blood using Ficoll-Paque Plus gradient centrifugation and then either used fresh or cryopreserved at -140C. In general, triplicate wells were set up for every culture condition.

Receptor amplification or capture employed PCR. TCR sequencing of DNA from cultured CD4+ T cells used the Oncomine TCR Beta short-read assay at the Johns Hopkins FTIC core. The QIAamp micro DNA kit was used to extract genomic DNA from the cultured CD4+ T cells. Oncomine TCR Beta libraries made from cultured CD4+ T cells were pooled using unique dual indexes and sequenced on an Illumina iSeq 100. From the authors' description of their analysis: Non-productive sequences were removed, and CDR3s not starting with C, not ending with F or W, or shorter than 7 amino acids were discarded. Antigen-specific clonotypes were identified using the MANAFEST web application through comparison of peptide-stimulated wells with reference and other culture wells. An FDR below 0.05, an odds ratio above 5, and a productive frequency above 0.1% in at least two of three replicate wells were required for clones to be considered positive. A clonotype counted as cross-reactive if it showed significant expansion both in the SARS-CoV-2 spike wells and in at least one common cold coronavirus spike condition. Using R version 3.6.1, CDR3 homology was evaluated through Levenshtein distances (stringdist) along with unrooted phylogenetic trees (ape). TCRdb reprocessing: public reads trimmed at Q25 with fastp, clones called with MiXCR, in-frame beta chains kept. Identical CDR3 proteins give one entry, which carries the most common genes and DNA. Clone size and V and J calls follow TCRdb, not the original study. The sample table shows 15,000 to 20,000 distinct CDR3 sequences, and about 45% are seen once. Of the sample, around 7.7% falls within the top ten clones.

This clonotype was obtained from a human donor who had recovered from COVID-19. Here the chain combines TRBV27 and TRBJ2-7; TRBD2 is a possible D gene, resting on 5 matching bases. Sequencing used CD4+ T cells from blood, cultured in vitro, obtained after SARS-CoV-2 vaccination. The DNA sequence is TGTGCCAGCAGTCCGGGGTCTTTGTACGAGCAGTACTTC. It specifies CASSPGSLYEQYF.